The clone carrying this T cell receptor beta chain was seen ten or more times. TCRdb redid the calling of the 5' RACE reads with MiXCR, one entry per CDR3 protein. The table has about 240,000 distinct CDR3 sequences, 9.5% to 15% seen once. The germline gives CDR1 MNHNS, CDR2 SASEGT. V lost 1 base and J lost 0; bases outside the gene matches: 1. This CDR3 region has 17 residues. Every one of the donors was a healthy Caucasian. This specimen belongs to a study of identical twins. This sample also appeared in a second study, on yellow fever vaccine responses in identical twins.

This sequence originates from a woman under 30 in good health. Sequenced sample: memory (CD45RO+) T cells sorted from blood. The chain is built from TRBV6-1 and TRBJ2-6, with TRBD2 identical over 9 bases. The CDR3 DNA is TGTGCCAGCAGTGAAGGAGCGGGAGGCTCTGGGGCCAACGTCCTGACTTTC. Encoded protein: CASSEGAGGSGANVLTF.